This record looks at one T cell receptor (beta chain) sequence and its context. These data come from a study of T cells in Graves' hyperthyroidism and ophthalmopathy. RNA transcripts served as the template for amplifying TCR beta CDR3 regions. HTBI primers were the set used in a first-round RT-PCR of the TCR CDR3. Using its own MiXCR run on the multiplex PCR reads, TCRdb lists one record per CDR3 protein. The sample lists around 400,000 distinct CDR3 sequences; more than 15% were seen once. Among the patients, aged 18 to 65, hyperthyroidism was newly diagnosed and had lasted under 2 months. Every diagnosis used clinical symptoms, serum thyroxine and TRAb, thyroid ultrasound and orbital computed tomography. V lost 2 bases and J lost 1, with 10 bases in between. The CDR3 is 15 residues long. Germline CDR1 SGHTA, CDR2 FQGNSA.

The sequencing input was blood. This TCR came from a woman in her late teens or twenties with Graves' hyperthyroidism that later progressed to Graves' ophthalmopathy. This chain joins TRBV7-2 and TRBJ2-3, with D maybe TRBD2 (5 bases). The CDR3 is CASSLRLAGTDTQYF. CDR3 DNA: TGTGCCAGCAGCTTACGGCTAGCCGGCACAGATACGCAGTATTTT. The full variable domain, its missing parts supplied by reference TRBV7-2 and TRBJ2-3, is GAGVSQSPSNKVTEKGKDVELRCDPISGHTALYWYRQSLGQGLEFLIYFQGNSAPDKSGLPSDRFSAERTGGSVSTLTIQRTQQEDSAVYLCASSLRLAGTDTQYFGPGTRLTVL.